This T cell receptor beta chain appears in the sequencing data of a study of T cells expressing NK-cell markers. CDR3 length equals 15 residues. The germline V gene encodes CDR1 SQVTM and CDR2 ANQGSEA. The authors generated TCR beta cDNA through 5'RACE template switching with UMIs. Reprocessing the 5' RACE reads, TCRdb reports a single entry for every CDR3 protein and omits DNA. The sample holds 150,000 to 200,000 distinct CDR3 sequences. What was sequenced was blood T cells: a sorted CD56 or NKG2C T cell subset, CD4+ or CD8+ T cells, or bulk PBMC T cells (not recorded which). The chain employs TRBV29-1 and TRBJ2-2; TCRdb reports TRBD1, a call that lacks DNA to check it against. The receptor was derived from a man aged 18-69 years in good health. Here the CDR3 reads CSVDPDRAAGGELFF.